Listed below are T cell receptor beta chains from one sample, sequenced in a study of cytotoxic CD8 clonotypes in ibrutinib-treated CLL. Sequenced by immunoSEQ multiplex PCR; TCRdb stores in-frame clones only, minus some. The sample includes 75,000 to 80,000 clones, around four fifths of them seen just once. This specimen was PBMCs, taken after 24 months of ibrutinib treatment. These receptor sequences come from a human donor with chronic lymphocytic leukemia. Both conserved end residues are part of each CDR3.

length | J | V | CDR3
13 | TRBJ2-4 | TRBV30 | CAWRALAKNIQYF
15 | TRBJ1-5 | TRBV5-1 | CASSLAAGGSAPQHF
14 | TRBJ2-1 | TRBV5-6 | CASSLTGGPGEQFF
17 | TRBJ1-1 | TRBV19 | CASSTRTGRLVNTEAFF
14 | TRBJ2-7 | TRBV27 | CASSFRDRDYEQYF
13 | TRBJ2-6 | TRBV7-9 | CASSLLGANVLTF
16 | TRBJ1-1 | TRBV5-1 | CASSNNPTGTNTEAFF
13 | TRBJ2-1 | TRBV7-2 | CASSLGRVREQFF
11 | TRBJ1-2 | TRBV6-6 | CASSPGSSGTF
12 | TRBJ1-2 | TRBV29-1 | CSVEAGTGGYTF
15 | TRBJ1-4 | TRBV2 | CASSPNRGEREKLFF
14 | TRBJ2-3 | TRBV14 | CASSQGRHTDTQYF
17 | TRBJ2-5 | TRBV2 | CAIIRSGSEEYQETQYF
16 | TRBJ2-3 | TRBV19 | CASSPLWSGSTDTQYF
16 | TRBJ1-5 | TRBV27 | CASSINRADSNQPQHF
16 | TRBJ2-1 | TRBV7-9 | CASSDRAGPLYNEQFF
15 | TRBJ1-2 | TRBV6-1 | CASSIQGAANYGYTF
13 | TRBJ2-7 | TRBV9 | CASSVSISYEQYF
13 | TRBJ2-1 | TRBV2 | CASIPGENNEQFF
14 | TRBJ2-1 | TRBV5-6 | CASSLSGFLDEQFF
16 | TRBJ2-5 | TRBV6-1 | CASSEAGRTTGETQYF
14 | TRBJ2-5 | TRBV5-6 | CASSSTQGGETQYF